The subject of this entry is one TCR beta chain. The V and J ends lost 10 bases and 1 base, in that order; junction bases with no gene match: 16. The CDR3 totals 17 residues. The germline V gene has CDR1 ENHRY and CDR2 SYGVKD. This entry comes from a study of blood T cell repertoires in COVID-19. The overall study: Samples of COVID-19 (acute and convalescent) were obtained from the United States, Italy and Spain. The analysed material was cDNA or gDNA that came from T cells, B-cell-depleted T cells, or PBMCs.

TCRdb's copy holds only in-frame clones and misses some; the assay was immunoSEQ multiplex PCR. In the table there are over 250,000 clones, 89% of which are singletons. This clonotype was sampled from a man in his fifties with acute or convalescent COVID-19. V gene TRBV10-3 combines with J gene TRBJ1-1; TRBD1 agrees at 9 bases. Sequenced input: peripheral blood. DNA for the CDR3: TGTGCCACTACTTACAACACAGGGGGCCAAGGGAACACTGAAGCTTTCTTT. Its protein is CATTYNTGGQGNTEAFF.